These 5 T cell receptor beta chains originate from one sample sequenced in a study of T cells in Graves' hyperthyroidism and ophthalmopathy. TCR beta CDR3 regions were amplified from RNA transcripts. RT-PCR in the first round (using the HTBI primer set) targeted the TCR CDR3. TCRdb analysed the multiplex PCR reads with MiXCR anew, one entry per CDR3 protein. Here the sample spans about 410,000 distinct CDR3 sequences, about 15% being singletons. Specimen: blood. The receptors originated from a man in his late teens or twenties with Graves' ophthalmopathy.

At least ten counts were recorded for this clonotype. The chain has TRBV2 and TRBJ1-2; no reliable D call. The V gene lost 2 bases and the J gene lost 7 bases, with 11 bases spanning the gap. CDR1 SNHLY and CDR2 FYNNEI come from the germline V gene. The CDR3 sequence is 13 residues long. As DNA, the CDR3 is TGTGCCAGCAGTGAAAGGCCGGGTATTGGCTACACCTTC. Translated, it gives CASSERPGIGYTF.

This clonotype has ten or more counts. This chain links TRBV4-2 with TRBJ1-2, with unresolved D. V gave up 0 bases and J gave up 7 bases, with 12 bases separating them. The germline V gene encodes CDR1 LGHNA and CDR2 YNFKEQ. The CDR3 length is 14 residues. CDR3 sequence (DNA): TGTGCCAGCAGCCAAGAGTCTGGGTTCGGTGGCTACACCTTC. It translates to CASSQESGFGGYTF.

The sample holds a few counts of this clonotype. This chain links TRBV9 with TRBJ2-5; weak D call: TRBD1 (5 bases). Germline loops: CDR1 SGDLS, CDR2 YYNGEE. V was pared by 2 bases and J by 5 bases, with 19 bases between. The CDR3 runs to 16 residues. The CDR3: CASSVSGQGWGETQYF. For the CDR3, the DNA is TGTGCCAGCAGCGTCTCCGGCCAGGGCTGGGGCGAGACCCAGTACTTC.

This clonotype has ten or more counts. The rearrangement links TRBV5-8 to TRBJ1-2; no reliable D call. Germline V gene data show CDR1 as SGHTS and CDR2 as YDEGEE. Trimming cost V 3 bases and J 1 base, with 7 bases left between them. The CDR3 consists of 13 residues. The CDR3 DNA is TGTGCCAGCAGCTCTAGCATTAACTATGGCTACACCTTC. It specifies CASSSSINYGYTF. The full variable domain, its missing parts supplied by reference TRBV5-8 and TRBJ1-2, is EAGVTQSPTHLIKTRGQQATLRCSPISGHTSVYWYQQALGLGLQFLLWYDEGEERNRGNFPPRFSGRQFPNYSSELNVNALELEDSALYLCASSSSINYGYTFGSGTRLTVV.

This clonotype was found many times. The chain combines TRBV10-3 with TRBJ2-7; 8 bases line up with TRBD2. The V segment lost 3 bases and the J segment 3 bases; nucleotides outside the gene matches: 4. Germline V gives CDR1 ENHRY, CDR2 SYGVKD. There are 14 residues in the CDR3. The CDR3: CAISEAGLGYEQYF. CDR3 in DNA: TGTGCCATCAGTGAAGCGGGACTAGGCTACGAGCAGTACTTC.